This record covers a single TCR beta chain. Its matching antigen is unknown. This entry comes from a study of shared clonotypes between healthy human individuals. Produced via immunoSEQ multiplex PCR; TCRdb's table is partial and in-frame only. The sample lists about 580,000 clones, about 98% occurring once. Cells designated naive CD8 were CD45RO-negative and were positively selected for CCR7, with terminally differentiated effector memory CD45RA+ cells excluded. The study drew all its donors from Caucasian adults living in Nashville, Tennessee. The V and J ends lost 3 bases and 0 bases respectively, with 3 bases between them. This CDR3 contains 13 residues. Germline CDR1 SNHLY, CDR2 FYNNEI. Study-wide results and caveats: In contrast to clonotypes shared by all four donors, non-shared clonotypes had lower generation probabilities. There were few donors, and this limited the genetic and exposure-history diversity represented. Clonotype sharing among donors, it was expected, would be affected by sequencing depth.

The receptor was derived from a man aged 25-45 years in good health. The sample consisted of naive CD8+ T cells sorted from blood. The chain links TRBV2 to TRBJ2-1; D remains unclear. CDR3: CASSESSYNEQFF. CDR3 nucleotides: TGTGCCAGCAGTGAGAGCTCCTACAATGAGCAGTTCTTC.